The 22 T cell receptor beta chains below were found in one sample sequenced in a study of CD8 T cells in ankylosing spondylitis. A single record per CDR3 protein comes from TCRdb applying MiXCR to the 5' RACE reads. The data show roughly 250,000 distinct CDR3 sequences, about 9.1% seen once. What was sequenced was blood, either unsorted or a sorted T cell fraction (not recorded which). These TCRs come from a male donor with ankylosing spondylitis or in good health (not recorded which).

In this sample, this clonotype turned up a few times. The rearrangement joins TRBV20-1 to TRBJ2-7, with 8 bases lining up with TRBD1. Germline values: CDR1 DFQATT, CDR2 SNEGSKA (reference sequence). J was trimmed by 1 base and V by 0 bases; bases with no gene match: 5. The CDR3 covers 15 residues. The CDR3, as DNA: TGCAGTGCTAGAGATTTCCGACAGGGGTCCTACGAGCAGTACTTC. It yields the protein CSARDFRQGSYEQYF.

There are many counts of this clonotype. V usage is TRBV7-8 and J usage is TRBJ2-1, with a weak D call TRBD2 (5 bases). Germline CDR1 reads SGHVS; CDR2 reads FQNEAQ. Trimming shortened V by 2 bases and J by 0 bases, and 8 bases separated the two germline ends. The CDR3 has 15 residues. CDR3 bases: TGTGCCAGCAGCTTACGGGATAGCTCCTACAATGAGCAGTTCTTC. Its protein product is CASSLRDSSYNEQFF.

This clonotype was counted ten times or more. This chain joins TRBV9 and TRBJ2-7; D is undetermined. The CDR3 spans 14 residues. V lost 0 bases to trimming and J lost 0 bases, with 7 bases between them. Germline CDR1 and CDR2: SGDLS and YYNGEE. Written as DNA, the CDR3 is TGTGCCAGCAGCGTAGGGACGGTCTCCTACGAGCAGTACTTC. It encodes CASSVGTVSYEQYF.

About this clonotype itself: A much larger clone differs by one base, so this may be a read error. The chain is built from TRBV6-5 and TRBJ1-4; possibly TRBD1 for D (6 bases). Germline CDR1 and CDR2: MNHEY and SVGAGI. V lost 4 bases, J lost 7 bases, and 19 bases lay in between. The CDR3 totals 16 residues. Here the CDR3 DNA reads TGTGCCAGCAGTTCCCGCGGAGGGGGGAGGAGTGAAAAACTGTTTTTT. It codes for CASSSRGGGRSEKLFF.

Note on this clonotype: This sequence may be a read error, since a much larger clone differs from it by one base. This chain uses TRBV7-2 with TRBJ2-1, with D perhaps matching TRBD1 or TRBD2 (5 bases each). This CDR3 spans 15 amino acids. Germline assignment: CDR1 SGHTA and CDR2 FQGNSA. CDR3 sequence: CASSSRDPLYNERFF. The CDR3 DNA is TGTGCCAGCAGCTCCCGGGACCCCCTCTACAATGAGCGGTTCTTC.

This clonotype was observed many times. This chain links TRBV29-1 with TRBJ2-7, with 7 bases that match TRBD2. This CDR3 is 14 amino acids long. Germline lookup yields CDR1 SQVTM and CDR2 ANQGSEA. With 0 bases clipped from V and 2 bases from J, the junction kept 4 bases outside the gene matches. The CDR3 region has the DNA TGCAGCGTTGAAGAAACGGGGACTACCTACGAGCAGTACTTC. This codes for CSVEETGTTYEQYF.

This clonotype was seen more than once but under ten times. The chain carries TRBV27 and TRBJ2-3; TRBD2 is a possible D gene (5 bases). Germline assignment: CDR1 MNHEY and CDR2 SMNVEV (reference sequence). The CDR3 extends over 16 amino acids. V dropped 3 bases and J dropped 4 bases, with 17 bases sitting between them. Here the CDR3 DNA reads TGTGCCAGCAGTTTGGGGAGAACGTCCCTGGCAGATACGCAGTATTTT. It codes for CASSLGRTSLADTQYF.

About this clonotype: Given a much more abundant clone one base away, this may be a read error. This chain links TRBV10-3 with TRBJ2-1; D is unclear. Per the germline V gene, CDR1 is ENHRY and CDR2 is SYGVKD. This CDR3 spans 13 amino acids. V was cut by 8 bases and J by 4 bases, with 12 bases left in between. The DNA of the CDR3 is TGTGCCATCCAGGAGATCTCTTACAATGAGCAGTTCTTC. Residues: CAIQEISYNEQFF.

This clonotype was picked up many times. This chain joins TRBV9 and TRBJ2-1; D ambiguous. CDR3 length: 14 residues. V dropped 0 bases and J dropped 6 bases, with 10 bases sitting between them. Germline V gives CDR1 SGDLS, CDR2 YYNGEE. The CDR3 nucleotides are TGTGCCAGCAGCGTAGGATCCCCTGGCAATGAGCAGTTCTTC. Translating it yields CASSVGSPGNEQFF.

This clonotype was seen once. The V and J genes are TRBV12-3 or TRBV12-4 and TRBJ1-3; the D gene is possibly TRBD1 (6 bases). The V end was cut by 3 bases, the J end by 4 bases, with 7 bases between. The CDR3 contains 13 residues. The CDR3 nucleotides read TGTGCCAGCAGTTTGGGACAAGGAAACACCATATATTTT. This codes for CASSLGQGNTIYF.

This clonotype was observed at least ten times. V and J are TRBV7-2 and TRBJ1-2; tentatively, D is TRBD1 (5 bases). Trimming took 5 bases from V and 3 from J, leaving 10 bases between them. Germline V CDR1 and CDR2: SGHTA, FQGNSA. The CDR3 extends over 13 amino acids. CDR3 region: CASSPRDHYGYTF. The CDR3, as DNA: TGTGCCAGCAGCCCCAGGGATCACTATGGCTACACCTTC. The full variable domain, rest sourced from reference TRBV7-2 and TRBJ1-2, is GAGVSQSPSNKVTEKGKDVELRCDPISGHTALYWYRQSLGQGLEFLIYFQGNSAPDKSGLPSDRFSAERTGGSVSTLTIQRTQQEDSAVYLCASSPRDHYGYTFGSGTRLTVV.

The table lists this clonotype with a few counts. V gene TRBV5-8 combines with J gene TRBJ1-5; no clear D gene. Trimming took 4 bases from V and 4 from J, leaving 15 bases between them. CDR1 is SGHTS and CDR2 is YDEGEE in the germline V gene. The CDR3 has 15 amino acids. CDR3 sequence reads: CASSPRASGNQPQHF. CDR3 in DNA: TGTGCCAGCAGCCCAAGGGCCTCGGGAAATCAGCCCCAGCATTTT.

This sequence joins TRBV7-9 and TRBJ1-1; a weak D match, TRBD1 (5 bases). Germline assignment: CDR1 SEHNR and CDR2 FQNEAQ (reference sequence). The V end lost 1 base, the J end lost 1 base, and 10 bases lay between the germline ends. The CDR3 loop spans 15 amino acids. CDR3 sequence: CASSLVSGGNTEAFF. The CDR3 DNA follows: TGTGCCAGCAGCTTAGTGTCCGGGGGGAACACTGAAGCTTTCTTT.

This clonotype was recorded at least ten times. This CDR3 is CASSLRAGGSTGELFF. The CDR3 nucleotides read TGTGCCAGCAGTTTAAGAGCGGGGGGGAGCACCGGGGAGCTGTTTTTT. This chain uses TRBV12-3 or TRBV12-4 with TRBJ2-2; 10 nucleotides agree with TRBD2. The CDR3 contains 16 residues. V dropped 2 bases and J dropped 4; count of bases not matched to a gene: 4.

There are many counts of this clonotype. The chain uses TRBV29-1 and TRBJ2-2; 7 bases agree with TRBD1. Germline V CDR1 and CDR2: SQVTM, ANQGSEA. J was trimmed by 3 bases and V by 5 bases; bases with no gene match: 6. The CDR3 has 14 amino acids. Written as DNA, the CDR3 is TGCAGCGTTCTATGGGACAGATACACCGGGGAGCTGTTTTTT. This sequence encodes CSVLWDRYTGELFF.

This clonotype came up many times. V is TRBV4-2 and J is TRBJ2-3, with D hard to call. V lost 3 bases, J lost 2 bases, and 6 bases lay in between. This CDR3 has 13 residues. Germline V gene lookup returns CDR1 LGHNA and CDR2 YNFKEQ. The CDR3 sequence: CASSHRPTDTQYF. The CDR3 DNA reads TGTGCCAGCAGCCACCGACCCACAGATACGCAGTATTTT.

J is TRBJ2-1 and V is TRBV5-1; 7 bases agree with TRBD1. Germline CDR1 SGHRS, CDR2 YFSETQ. V lost 3 bases, J lost 5 bases, and 11 bases stayed unmatched. The CDR3 has 16 amino acids. The CDR3 protein is CASSWMQGVRHNEQFF. CDR3 sequence (DNA): TGCGCCAGCAGCTGGATGCAGGGGGTCCGTCACAATGAGCAGTTCTTC.

This clonotype was recorded at least ten times. CDR3 DNA: TGCGCCAGCAGCTTGGTCGGCGGGGGGAACAATGAGCAGTTCTTC. It specifies CASSLVGGGNNEQFF. This chain links TRBV5-1 with TRBJ2-1; TRBD2 aligns across 8 bases. CDR3 length: 15 residues. The germline V gene encodes CDR1 SGHRS and CDR2 YFSETQ. The junction had 4 bases not matched to a gene; V was cut back by 0 bases and J by 5 bases.

The table lists this clonotype with many counts. The rearrangement links TRBV29-1 to TRBJ2-1; TRBD2 aligns across 7 bases. The germline V gene has CDR1 SQVTM and CDR2 ANQGSEA. V dropped 4 bases and J dropped 5; count of bases not matched to a gene: 5. The CDR3 runs to 13 residues. In DNA form, the CDR3 reads TGCAGCGTTGGTGTGGGGGGGGACAATGAGCAGTTCTTC. Encoded protein: CSVGVGGDNEQFF.

The sample holds many counts of this clonotype. This sequence joins TRBV9 and TRBJ2-7, with D maybe TRBD2 (6 bases). This CDR3 contains 14 residues. Trimming cost V 0 bases and J 0 bases, with 7 bases left between them. Per germline, CDR1 SGDLS and CDR2 YYNGEE. In DNA form, the CDR3 reads TGTGCCAGCAGCGTAGACGGGAGCTCCTACGAGCAGTACTTC. It specifies CASSVDGSSYEQYF. Filled out from reference TRBV9 and TRBJ2-7, the complete variable domain reads DSGVTQTPKHLITATGQRVTLRCSPRSGDLSVYWYQQSLDQGLQFLIQYYNGEERAKGNILERFSAQQFPDLHSELNLSSLELGDSALYFCASSVDGSSYEQYFGPGTRLTVT.

About this clonotype itself: Being one base from a much bigger clone, this may be a read error. The V and J genes are TRBV7-3 and TRBJ2-1; the D is unclear. The CDR3 consists of 15 residues. V was pared by 4 bases and J by 0 bases, with 10 bases between. The germline V gene encodes CDR1 SGHTA and CDR2 FQGTGA. Here the CDR3 reads CASSSVHSSYNEQFF. The CDR3 DNA is TGTGCCAGCAGCTCAGTGCATAGCTCCTACAATGAGCAGTTCTTC.

The CDR3 DNA is TGCGCCAGCAGCCCCCAGACAGGGGCTGAAGCTTTCTTT. Its translation is CASSPQTGAEAFF. The chain links TRBV4-3 to TRBJ1-1; 8 positions match TRBD1. This CDR3 contains 13 residues. The V gene's germline CDR1 is LGHNA and CDR2 YSLEER. With 4 bases clipped from V and 6 bases from J, the junction kept 4 bases outside the gene matches.